This TCR beta chain originates from a study of T cells after posttransplantation cyclophosphamide. Germline CDR1 is ENHRY and CDR2 is SYGVKD. J gave up 2 bases and V 4 bases, and 6 bases lay outside the gene matches. CDR3 length equals 16 residues. Whole-study results and caveats: TRB clonality was highly associated with recipient CMV seropositivity and reactivation.

This clone was seen at least ten times. Its specificity is not known. Here immunoSEQ multiplex PCR was the method, and the copy in TCRdb shows in-frame clones only, minus some. The sample was found to contain 20,000 to 30,000 clones, and every one recurs. This related bone marrow graft donor gave peripheral blood on the day of marrow donation. The sequence derives from a woman between 50 and 59 years old in good health, CMV-negative, and a related stem cell transplant donor. Sample: PBMCs. The V call is TRBV10-3, the J call TRBJ2-2, with 8 bases fitting TRBD2. The CDR3 DNA sequence: TGTGCCATCAGTGTAGGCGGGAGGAAAAACACCGGGGAGCTGTTTTTT. Protein: CAISVGGRKNTGELFF.